The 23 T cell receptor beta chains presented below share a single source sample, sequenced in a study of T cells in tumors after PD-1 blockade. Clones were read by immunoSEQ multiplex PCR, and TCRdb kept only the in-frame ones, dropping some. The sample has more than 40,000 clones, 65% to 85% seen once; the top ten hold roughly 4%. This specimen was PBMCs, taken before anti-PD-1 treatment. All receptors come from a human donor with basal cell carcinoma.

The V gene is TRBV18, the J gene TRBJ1-2; D is unclear. V gave up 2 bases and J gave up 8 bases, with 15 bases separating them. Per the germline V gene, CDR1 is KGHSH and CDR2 is LQKENI. The CDR3 totals 14 residues. In DNA form, the CDR3 reads TGTGCCAGCTCACCAACACGGACTGGTGAGGGCTACACCTTC. It is translated as CASSPTRTGEGYTF.

The chain joins TRBV29-1 to TRBJ2-1; TRBD2 might be the D (6 bases). The CDR3 extends over 15 amino acids. Trimming left V 3 bases short and J 6 bases short, with 18 bases between. CDR1 is SQVTM, CDR2 ANQGSEA, per germline. The CDR3 spells CSVDADHSSVNEQFF. The CDR3 coding sequence is TGCAGCGTTGATGCTGACCACTCTAGCGTCAATGAGCAGTTCTTC.

The chain recombines TRBV2 with TRBJ1-1; D is uncertain. CDR1 SNHLY and CDR2 FYNNEI come from the germline V gene. V was clipped by 6 bases and J by 1 base, with 6 bases between them. This CDR3 region has 12 residues. The CDR3 is CASRWANTEAFF. DNA of the CDR3: TGTGCCAGCAGGTGGGCGAACACTGAAGCTTTCTTT.

This chain uses TRBV29-1 with TRBJ1-5; the D is unclear. Germline V gene lookup returns CDR1 SQVTM and CDR2 ANQGSEA. This CDR3 contains 15 residues. Trimming removed 4 bases from V and 2 bases from J, with 15 bases in between. The CDR3 protein is CSVADGILGNQPQHF. The DNA of the CDR3 is TGCAGCGTTGCGGATGGAATTTTGGGCAATCAGCCCCAGCATTTT.

The chain combines TRBV2 with TRBJ2-3, with D possibly being TRBD1 or TRBD2 (5 bases each). From germline, CDR1 is SNHLY and CDR2 FYNNEI. CDR3 length equals 14 residues. Trimming removed 0 bases at V and 8 bases at J, with 12 bases between. The CDR3 DNA follows: TGTGCCAGCAGTGAAGCTTGGGGGTCTGGTACGCAGTATTTT. This codes for CASSEAWGSGTQYF.

V is TRBV5-1 and J is TRBJ2-7; D gene uncertain. The V gene's germline CDR1 is SGHRS and CDR2 YFSETQ. The CDR3 is made up of 15 amino acids. The V gene lost 0 bases and the J gene lost 7 bases, with 17 bases spanning the gap. This CDR3 is CASSLVGDILTEQYF. DNA of the CDR3: TGCGCCAGCAGCTTGGTTGGAGATATCCTTACGGAGCAGTACTTC.

This chain joins TRBV7-8 and TRBJ1-5; tentative D call: TRBD1 (6 bases). Per the germline V gene, CDR1 is SGHVS and CDR2 is FQNEAQ. There are 17 residues in the CDR3. With 0 bases removed from V and 2 bases from J, the gap between germline ends came to 14 bases. CDR3 nucleotides: TGTGCCAGCAGCTTAGCGCGGGGGGCGGATGGCAATCAGCCCCAGCATTTT. The encoded protein is CASSLARGADGNQPQHF.

The chain couples TRBV7-2 to TRBJ2-2; 10 bases match TRBD1. Germline V gene data show CDR1 as SGHTA and CDR2 as FQGNSA. The CDR3 covers 16 residues. J gave up 6 bases and V 1 base, and 5 bases lay outside the gene matches. The CDR3 region has the DNA TGTGCCAGCAGCTTAGTAGGGACAGGGGTGGCCGGGGAGCTGTTTTTT. This codes for CASSLVGTGVAGELFF.

This rearrangement joins TRBV18 to TRBJ1-1; 7 bases match TRBD1. Trimming took 4 bases from V and 1 from J; bases not matched to a gene: 6. Germline CDR1 reads KGHSH; CDR2 reads LQKENI. The CDR3 has 15 amino acids. The CDR3 loop is CASSLIGGTNTEAFF. The CDR3 region has the DNA TGTGCCAGCTCACTTATAGGGGGCACGAACACTGAAGCTTTCTTT.

This clone came up once. The chain combines TRBV18 with TRBJ1-1; D may be TRBD1 (5 bases). The CDR3 is made up of 17 amino acids. CDR1 is KGHSH, CDR2 LQKENI, per germline. Trimming took off 3 bases at V and 5 bases at J, with 22 bases between the two ends. CDR3 residues: CASSPGLPGPKGTEAFF. CDR3 DNA sequence: TGTGCCAGCTCACCGGGACTTCCGGGACCCAAGGGGACTGAAGCTTTCTTT. The full variable domain, in which reference TRBV18 and TRBJ1-1 provide the parts outside the CDR3, is NAGVMQNPRHLVRRRGQEARLRCSPMKGHSHVYWYRQLPEEGLKFMVYLQKENIIDESGMPKERFSAEFPKEGPSILRIQQVVRGDSAAYFCASSPGLPGPKGTEAFFGQGTRLTVV.

This chain uses TRBV9 with TRBJ2-2, with 16 bases lining up with TRBD2. Trimming cost V 4 bases and J 6 bases; bases outside gene matches: 3. Germline CDR1 reads SGDLS; CDR2 reads YYNGEE. The CDR3 runs to 16 residues. CDR3 coding DNA: TGTGCCAGCAGCTTTGGGACTAGCGGGGGGGCCGGGGAGCTGTTTTTT. Translation: CASSFGTSGGAGELFF.

The chain couples TRBV7-2 to TRBJ2-6; no definite D call. The ends were cut back, 5 bases at V and 2 bases at J, with 16 bases in the middle. Germline lookup yields CDR1 SGHTA and CDR2 FQGNSA. The CDR3 covers 17 residues. The CDR3 protein is CASSLTLNTPGANVLTF. The CDR3 region has the DNA TGTGCCAGCAGCCTAACTTTAAACACTCCTGGGGCCAACGTCCTGACTTTC.

This chain connects TRBV5-1 to TRBJ2-3; 8 nucleotides line up with TRBD1. The CDR3 is 12 residues long. The germline gives CDR1 SGHRS, CDR2 YFSETQ. Unmatched junction bases numbered 6, after V lost 4 bases and J lost 11 bases. The CDR3 DNA reads as TGCGCCAGCAGCATCGGACAGGGAGGGCAGTATTTT. It yields the protein CASSIGQGGQYF.

The rearrangement joins TRBV30 to TRBJ2-1, with 15 positions matching TRBD2. V was pared by 2 bases and J by 7 bases, with 3 bases of the junction left unmatched. Germline CDR1 GTSNPN, CDR2 SVGIG (reference sequence). The CDR3 length is 15 residues. The CDR3 loop reads CAWSTGTSGGNEQFF. CDR3 nucleotide sequence: TGTGCCTGGAGTACCGGGACTAGCGGGGGGAATGAGCAGTTCTTC. The complete variable domain, with remaining parts taken from reference TRBV30 and TRBJ2-1, reads SQTIHQWPATLVQPVGSPLSLECTVEGTSNPNLYWYRQAAGRGLQLLFYSVGIGQISSEVPQNLSASRPQDRQFILSSKKLLLSDSGFYLCAWSTGTSGGNEQFFGPGTRLTVL.

This clone was seen a single time. The V gene is TRBV19, the J gene TRBJ2-7; 10 bases align to TRBD1. This CDR3 is built from 14 residues. J was trimmed by 6 bases and V by 4 bases; bases with no gene match: 6. Germline CDR1 and CDR2: LNHDA and SQIVND (reference sequence). The CDR3 spells CASSTLTGGGEQYF. CDR3 coding DNA: TGTGCCAGTAGTACCCTGACAGGGGGCGGCGAGCAGTACTTC.

CDR3 residues: CASSTTTGSSSEQYF. DNA of the CDR3: TGTGCCAGCTCAACCACGACAGGGTCCTCGTCCGAGCAGTACTTC. V and J are TRBV18 and TRBJ2-7; the match to TRBD1 covers 7 bases. Looked up from germline, CDR1 is KGHSH and CDR2 is LQKENI. The CDR3 is 15 amino acids. The V gene end was trimmed by 5 bases and the J gene end by 6 bases; junction bases not matched to a gene: 13.

This clone showed up just a few times. This rearrangement joins TRBV19 to TRBJ1-1; D may be TRBD1 (6 bases). Trimming removed 2 bases from V and 11 bases from J, with 12 bases in between. The germline gives CDR1 LNHDA, CDR2 SQIVND (reference sequence). CDR3 size: 12 residues. DNA for the CDR3: TGTGCCAGTAGTATAACAGGGAACTGGGCTTTCTTT. It encodes CASSITGNWAFF.

This clone was found a few times. CDR3 protein: CASSRRQDLISGANVLTF. CDR3 bases: TGTGCCAGCAGTCGTCGACAGGACCTCATCTCTGGGGCCAACGTCCTGACTTTC. The chain joins TRBV6-6 to TRBJ2-6, with a possible D match to TRBD1 (6 bases). Germline-derived CDR1 and CDR2 are MNHNY and SVGAGI (reference sequence). Trimming removed 5 bases at V and 0 bases at J, with 17 bases between. This CDR3 contains 18 residues.

The chain has TRBV5-6 and TRBJ1-5; D ambiguous. Germline CDR1 reads SGHDT; CDR2 reads YYEEEE. The CDR3 length is 14 residues. The V gene lost 0 bases and the J gene lost 7 bases, with 11 bases spanning the gap. CDR3 in amino acids: CASSLGTVGQPQHF. The CDR3 coding sequence is TGTGCCAGCAGCTTGGGCACAGTGGGCCAGCCCCAGCATTTT.

This chain joins TRBV12-3 or TRBV12-4 and TRBJ1-2, with D hard to call. V lost 3 bases to trimming and J lost 8 bases, with 7 bases between them. The CDR3 loop spans 11 amino acids. CDR3 sequence (DNA): TGTGCCAGCAGTTTCGACCGGGGCTACACCTTC. This codes for CASSFDRGYTF.

The V call is TRBV7-8, the J call TRBJ2-7; TRBD2 agrees at 13 bases. The trim removed 5 bases at V and 4 bases at J, leaving 2 bases unmatched. This CDR3 contains 14 residues. Germline V lookup: CDR1 SGHVS, CDR2 FQNEAQ. The CDR3 loop is CASSTLAGGYEQYF. CDR3 bases: TGTGCCAGCAGCACACTAGCGGGGGGGTACGAGCAGTACTTC. The entire variable domain, with the rest obtained from reference TRBV7-8 and TRBJ2-7, is as follows: GAGVSQSPRYKVAKRGQDVALRCDPISGHVSLFWYQQALGQGPEFLTYFQNEAQLDKSGLPSDRFFAERPEGSVSTLKIQRTQQEDSAVYLCASSTLAGGYEQYFGPGTRLTVT.

CDR3 coding DNA: TGTGCCAGCAGCTTGGGGCAGGGCAGCAGAAACACCATATATTTT. As protein: CASSLGQGSRNTIYF. The chain couples TRBV5-6 to TRBJ1-3, with D maybe TRBD1 (5 bases). Germline CDR1 and CDR2: SGHDT and YYEEEE. Trimming shortened V by 0 bases and J by 5 bases, and 12 bases separated the two germline ends. The CDR3 extends over 15 amino acids.

The CDR3 DNA follows: TGTGCCAGCAGCCATCGGGGACGGGGGATGGAGGGAACTCGCTATGGCTACACCTTC. Translating it yields CASSHRGRGMEGTRYGYTF. The chain carries TRBV5-6 and TRBJ1-2, with D tentatively TRBD1 (5 bases). The CDR3 extends over 19 amino acids. Between the trimmed V and J ends, which lost 4 bases and 4 bases, there was a span of 29 bases. From germline, CDR1 is SGHDT and CDR2 YYEEEE. The complete variable domain, with remaining parts taken from reference TRBV5-6 and TRBJ1-2, reads DAGVTQSPTHLIKTRGQQVTLRCSPKSGHDTVSWYQQALGQGPQFIFQYYEEEERQRGNFPDRFSGHQFPNYSSELNVNALLLGDSALYLCASSHRGRGMEGTRYGYTFGSGTRLTVV.